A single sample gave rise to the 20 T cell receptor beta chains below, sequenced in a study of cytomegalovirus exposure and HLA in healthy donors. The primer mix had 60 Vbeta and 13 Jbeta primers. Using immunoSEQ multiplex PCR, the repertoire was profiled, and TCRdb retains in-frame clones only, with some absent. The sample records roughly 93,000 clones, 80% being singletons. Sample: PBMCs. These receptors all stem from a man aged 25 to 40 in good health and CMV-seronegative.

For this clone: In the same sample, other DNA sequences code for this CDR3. The CDR3 bases are TGTGCCAGCAGCTCCCTCGGGGTTAGCAATCAGCCCCAGCATTTT. Protein: CASSSLGVSNQPQHF. J is TRBJ1-5 and V is TRBV5-6; no clear D. The V gene's germline CDR1 is SGHDT and CDR2 YYEEEE. Between the trimmed V and J ends, which lost 3 bases and 0 bases, there was a span of 10 bases. This CDR3 comprises 15 residues.

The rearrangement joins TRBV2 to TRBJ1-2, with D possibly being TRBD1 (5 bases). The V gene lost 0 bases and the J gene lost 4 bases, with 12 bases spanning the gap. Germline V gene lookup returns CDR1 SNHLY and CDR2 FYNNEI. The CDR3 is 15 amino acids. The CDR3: CASSEAHDRSYGYTF. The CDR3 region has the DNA TGTGCCAGCAGTGAAGCCCACGACAGATCCTATGGCTACACCTTC.

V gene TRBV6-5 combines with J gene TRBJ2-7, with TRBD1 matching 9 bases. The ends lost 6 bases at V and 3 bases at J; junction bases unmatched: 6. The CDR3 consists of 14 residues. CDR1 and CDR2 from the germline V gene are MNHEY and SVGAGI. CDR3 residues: CASRRGQGNYEQYF. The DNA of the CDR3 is TGTGCCAGCAGGCGGGGACAGGGTAACTACGAGCAGTACTTC.

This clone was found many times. CDR3 in amino acids: CASSALAGVQDTQYF. The CDR3 bases are TGTGCCAGCAGCGCTTTAGCGGGAGTCCAAGATACGCAGTATTTT. This chain uses TRBV7-9 with TRBJ2-3, with 9 nucleotides matching TRBD2. The CDR3 has 15 amino acids. Germline assignment: CDR1 SEHNR and CDR2 FQNEAQ (reference sequence). The J segment lost 5 bases and the V segment lost 5 bases, leaving 8 bases of the junction unmatched.

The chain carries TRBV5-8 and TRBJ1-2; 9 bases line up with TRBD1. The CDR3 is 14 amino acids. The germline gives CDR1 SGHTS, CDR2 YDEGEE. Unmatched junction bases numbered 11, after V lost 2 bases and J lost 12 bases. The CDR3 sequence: CASSFPGQGWDNTF. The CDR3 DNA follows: TGTGCCAGCAGCTTCCCGGGACAGGGATGGGATAACACCTTC.

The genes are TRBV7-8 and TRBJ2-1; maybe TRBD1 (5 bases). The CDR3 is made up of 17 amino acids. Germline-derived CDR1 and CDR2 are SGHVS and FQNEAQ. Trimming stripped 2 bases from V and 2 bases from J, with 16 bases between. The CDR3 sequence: CASSLSRVGPPYNEQFF. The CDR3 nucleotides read TGTGCCAGCAGCTTATCCCGAGTGGGGCCCCCCTACAATGAGCAGTTCTTC. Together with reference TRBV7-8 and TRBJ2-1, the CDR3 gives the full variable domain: GAGVSQSPRYKVAKRGQDVALRCDPISGHVSLFWYQQALGQGPEFLTYFQNEAQLDKSGLPSDRFFAERPEGSVSTLKIQRTQQEDSAVYLCASSLSRVGPPYNEQFFGPGTRLTVL.

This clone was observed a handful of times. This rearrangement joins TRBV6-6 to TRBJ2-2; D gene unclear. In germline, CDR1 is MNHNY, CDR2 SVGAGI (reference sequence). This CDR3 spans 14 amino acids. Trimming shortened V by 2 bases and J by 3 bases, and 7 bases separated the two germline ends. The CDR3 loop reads CASSYHADTGELFF. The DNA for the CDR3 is TGTGCCAGCAGTTACCATGCGGACACCGGGGAGCTGTTTTTT.

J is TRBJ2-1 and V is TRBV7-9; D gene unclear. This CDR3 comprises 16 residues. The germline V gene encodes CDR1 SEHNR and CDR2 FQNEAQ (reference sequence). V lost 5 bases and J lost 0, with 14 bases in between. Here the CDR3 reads CASSPQFSRSYNEQFF. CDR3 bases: TGTGCCAGCAGCCCCCAATTTAGCCGCTCCTACAATGAGCAGTTCTTC.

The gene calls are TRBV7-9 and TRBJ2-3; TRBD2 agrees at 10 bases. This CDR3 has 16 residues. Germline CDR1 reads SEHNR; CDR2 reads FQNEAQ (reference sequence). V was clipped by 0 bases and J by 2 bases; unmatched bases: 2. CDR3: CASSLAGTSDTDTQYF. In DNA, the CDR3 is TGTGCCAGCAGCTTAGCTGGGACTAGCGACACAGATACGCAGTATTTT.

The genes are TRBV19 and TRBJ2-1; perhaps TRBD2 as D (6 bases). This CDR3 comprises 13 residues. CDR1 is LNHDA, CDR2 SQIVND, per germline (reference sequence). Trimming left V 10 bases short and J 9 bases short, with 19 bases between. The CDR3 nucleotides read TGTGCCACCGAACCTCAGACTAGTGGTGAGCAGTTCTTC. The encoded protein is CATEPQTSGEQFF.

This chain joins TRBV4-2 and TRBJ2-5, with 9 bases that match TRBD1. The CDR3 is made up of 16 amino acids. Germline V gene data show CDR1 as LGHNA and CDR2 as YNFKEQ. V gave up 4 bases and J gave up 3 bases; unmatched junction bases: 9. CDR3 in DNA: TGTGCCAGCAGCCTAGGAACGACAGGGGGGGAAGAGACCCAGTACTTC. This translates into CASSLGTTGGEETQYF.

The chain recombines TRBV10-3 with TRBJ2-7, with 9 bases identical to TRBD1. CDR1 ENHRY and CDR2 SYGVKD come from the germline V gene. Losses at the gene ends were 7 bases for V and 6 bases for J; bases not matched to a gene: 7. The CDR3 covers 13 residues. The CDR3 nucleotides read TGTGCCATCACACCGGGACAGGGATCCGAGCAGTACTTC. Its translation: CAITPGQGSEQYF.

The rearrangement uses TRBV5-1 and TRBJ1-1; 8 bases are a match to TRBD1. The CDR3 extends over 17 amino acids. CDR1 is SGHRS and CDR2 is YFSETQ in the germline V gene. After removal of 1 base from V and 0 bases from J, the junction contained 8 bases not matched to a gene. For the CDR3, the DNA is TGCGCCAGCAGCTTGCAGGGGGCGATAGGGATGAACACTGAAGCTTTCTTT. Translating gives CASSLQGAIGMNTEAFF.

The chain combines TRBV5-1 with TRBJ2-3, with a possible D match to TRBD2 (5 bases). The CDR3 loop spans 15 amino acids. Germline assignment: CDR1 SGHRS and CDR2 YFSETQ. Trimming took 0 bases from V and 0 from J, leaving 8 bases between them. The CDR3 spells CASSLGGSSTDTQYF. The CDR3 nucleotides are TGCGCCAGCAGCTTGGGCGGGTCAAGCACAGATACGCAGTATTTT.

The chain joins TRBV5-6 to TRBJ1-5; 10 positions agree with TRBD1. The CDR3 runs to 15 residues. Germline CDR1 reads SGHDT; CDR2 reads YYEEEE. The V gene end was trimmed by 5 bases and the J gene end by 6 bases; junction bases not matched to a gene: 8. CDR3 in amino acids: CASSPGTGAAQPQHF. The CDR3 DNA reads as TGTGCCAGCAGTCCCGGGACAGGGGCGGCTCAGCCCCAGCATTTT.

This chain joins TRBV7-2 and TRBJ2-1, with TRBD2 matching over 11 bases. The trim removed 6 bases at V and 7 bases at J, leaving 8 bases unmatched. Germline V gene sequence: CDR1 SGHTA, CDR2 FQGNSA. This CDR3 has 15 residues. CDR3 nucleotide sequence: TGTGCCAGCAGACGTACACTAGCGGGGGCGAATGAGCAGTTCTTC. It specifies CASRRTLAGANEQFF.

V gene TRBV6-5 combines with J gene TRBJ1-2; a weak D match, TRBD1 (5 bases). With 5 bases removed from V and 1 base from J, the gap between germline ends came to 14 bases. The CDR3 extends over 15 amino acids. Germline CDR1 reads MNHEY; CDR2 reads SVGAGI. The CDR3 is CASSTPRGDNYGYTF. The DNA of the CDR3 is TGTGCCAGCAGTACCCCCCGGGGGGATAACTATGGCTACACCTTC.

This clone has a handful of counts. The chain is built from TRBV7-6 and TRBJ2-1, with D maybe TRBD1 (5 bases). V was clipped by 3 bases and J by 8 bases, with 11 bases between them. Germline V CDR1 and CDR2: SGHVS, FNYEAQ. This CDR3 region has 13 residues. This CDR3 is CASSLGPDYEQFF. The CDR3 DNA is TGTGCCAGCAGCTTGGGGCCAGACTATGAGCAGTTCTTC.

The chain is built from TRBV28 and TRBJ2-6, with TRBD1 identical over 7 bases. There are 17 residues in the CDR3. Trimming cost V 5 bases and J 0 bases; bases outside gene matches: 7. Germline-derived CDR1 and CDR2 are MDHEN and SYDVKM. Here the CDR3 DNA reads TGTGCCAGCAGTCTAACGACAGGGCTCTCTGGGGCCAACGTCCTGACTTTC. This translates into CASSLTTGLSGANVLTF.

This CDR3 reads CASSYSPTPTYEQYF. CDR3 DNA sequence: TGTGCCAGCAGTTACTCGCCGACTCCGACCTACGAGCAGTACTTC. V and J are TRBV6-6 and TRBJ2-7; D not resolved. The CDR3 is 15 amino acids. Trimming stripped 0 bases from V and 2 bases from J, with 11 bases between. Germline-derived CDR1 and CDR2 are MNHNY and SVGAGI (reference sequence).